One sample yielded the 23 T cell receptor beta chains listed below, sequenced in a study of cytomegalovirus exposure and HLA in healthy donors. The study ran its PCR with 60 Vbeta and 13 Jbeta primers. This table comes from immunoSEQ multiplex PCR, and its TCRdb copy is limited to in-frame clones, with some not included. The data hold about 140,000 clones, with approximately 70% observed a single time. The sample comprised PBMCs. Receptors were obtained from a human donor in good health.

This clone was recorded only once. The chain carries TRBV7-3 and TRBJ2-2; 7 bases agree with TRBD1. CDR1 is SGHTA, CDR2 FQGTGA, per germline. The CDR3 contains 17 residues. V lost 1 base to trimming and J lost 3 bases; unmatched junction nucleotides: 8. Here the CDR3 DNA reads TGTGCCAGCAGCTTAAACCCCCCCACAGGGGACACCGGGGAGCTGTTTTTT. The encoded protein is CASSLNPPTGDTGELFF.

The chain couples TRBV6-5 to TRBJ1-6; TRBD1 is a possible D gene (5 bases). The CDR3 has 15 residues. V lost 0 bases and J 10 bases, leaving 13 bases between the germline ends. Germline CDR1 MNHEY, CDR2 SVGAGI. The CDR3 DNA sequence: TGTGCCAGCAGTTACTCAGACAGTGAAGTATCACCCCTCCACTTT. Translation gives CASSYSDSEVSPLHF.

This chain joins TRBV5-6 and TRBJ2-6; D unresolved. With 4 bases removed from V and 0 bases from J, the gap between germline ends came to 14 bases. Germline assignment: CDR1 SGHDT and CDR2 YYEEEE. This CDR3 contains 17 residues. The CDR3 is CASSRPRRSSGANVLTF. Written as DNA, the CDR3 is TGTGCCAGCAGCCGTCCCAGAAGGAGCTCTGGGGCCAACGTCCTGACTTTC. Full variable domain (missing parts from reference TRBV5-6 and TRBJ2-6): DAGVTQSPTHLIKTRGQQVTLRCSPKSGHDTVSWYQQALGQGPQFIFQYYEEEERQRGNFPDRFSGHQFPNYSSELNVNALLLGDSALYLCASSRPRRSSGANVLTFGAGSRLTVL.

The chain employs TRBV7-8 and TRBJ2-3; 9 positions match TRBD2. The ends lost 7 bases at V and 0 bases at J; junction bases unmatched: 14. Germline lookup yields CDR1 SGHVS and CDR2 FQNEAQ. The CDR3 consists of 18 residues. The CDR3 region is CASNPPGSGGTSTDTQYF. The CDR3 DNA is TGTGCCAGCAACCCCCCTGGTAGCGGGGGAACTAGCACAGATACGCAGTATTTT.

CDR3 sequence: CASQGANMGLFNSPLHF. Written as DNA, the CDR3 is TGTGCCAGCCAGGGCGCCAACATGGGACTATTTAATTCACCCCTCCACTTT. The genes are TRBV28 and TRBJ1-6; TRBD1 is a possible D gene (5 bases). The CDR3 runs 17 residues. Per germline, CDR1 MDHEN and CDR2 SYDVKM. V was clipped by 8 bases and J by 6 bases, with 23 bases between them.

The CDR3 sequence is CASLTGAYNEQFF. DNA for the CDR3: TGTGCCAGCCTGACAGGCGCCTACAATGAGCAGTTCTTC. The chain carries TRBV2 and TRBJ2-1, with D tentatively TRBD1 (6 bases). The V end lost 8 bases, the J end lost 2 bases, and 10 bases lay between the germline ends. In germline, CDR1 is SNHLY, CDR2 FYNNEI. This CDR3 comprises 13 residues.

This clone has only a few counts. The chain employs TRBV4-1 and TRBJ2-1, with 9 positions matching TRBD2. CDR3 length equals 16 residues. With V trimmed by 4 bases and J by 2 bases, 6 bases remained unmatched. Looked up from germline, CDR1 is MGHRA and CDR2 is YSYEKL. CDR3 nucleotide sequence: TGCGCCAGCAGCCCCGAGACTAGCGGTGCCTACAATGAGCAGTTCTTC. Translation gives CASSPETSGAYNEQFF.

A few counts support this clone. The rearrangement joins TRBV7-2 to TRBJ1-2, with 8 nucleotides matching TRBD1. This CDR3 comprises 16 residues. Trimming removed 0 bases from V and 8 bases from J; junction bases left unmatched: 11. Germline V CDR1 and CDR2: SGHTA, FQGNSA. The DNA for the CDR3 is TGTGCCAGCAGCTTAGCTGGCCAGGGGGCCTGGGACGGCTACACCTTC. Its protein product is CASSLAGQGAWDGYTF.

The rearrangement uses TRBV9 and TRBJ1-2; D remains ambiguous. The germline V and J ends were trimmed by 4 bases and 8 bases, with 15 bases remaining between them. Germline V CDR1 and CDR2: SGDLS, YYNGEE. This CDR3 comprises 13 residues. The DNA of the CDR3 is TGTGCCAGCAGCCAGAGGGTAGGGATCGGCTACACCTTC. It is translated as CASSQRVGIGYTF. The variable domain in full, completed from reference TRBV9 and TRBJ1-2, reads DSGVTQTPKHLITATGQRVTLRCSPRSGDLSVYWYQQSLDQGLQFLIQYYNGEERAKGNILERFSAQQFPDLHSELNLSSLELGDSALYFCASSQRVGIGYTFGSGTRLTVV.

The CDR3: CASSWDRVFGEQFF. In DNA form, the CDR3 reads TGTGCCAGCAGTTGGGACAGGGTTTTTGGTGAGCAGTTCTTC. The chain combines TRBV2 with TRBJ2-1; 9 nucleotides match TRBD1. The CDR3 is 14 residues long. Per germline, CDR1 SNHLY and CDR2 FYNNEI. V trimming: 5 bases; J trimming: 9 bases; junction bases outside the gene matches: 8.

V gene TRBV5-5 combines with J gene TRBJ2-7; maybe TRBD1 (6 bases). V lost 0 bases to trimming and J lost 0 bases, with 10 bases between them. Germline V gene sequence: CDR1 SGHKS, CDR2 YYEKEE (reference sequence). There are 15 residues in the CDR3. The CDR3 nucleotides read TGTGCCAGCAGCTTGGTGGGACAAAGCTCCTACGAGCAGTACTTC. Protein product: CASSLVGQSSYEQYF.

The CDR3 protein is CASSREEGDYPSEQFF. The CDR3 bases are TGTGCCAGCAGCCGAGAAGAAGGGGACTACCCCTCTGAGCAGTTCTTC. The J gene is TRBJ2-1, the V gene TRBV4-2; TRBD2 agrees at 7 bases. The V gene end was trimmed by 4 bases and the J gene end by 9 bases; junction bases not matched to a gene: 15. The CDR3 is made up of 16 amino acids. Germline lookup yields CDR1 LGHNA and CDR2 YNFKEQ.

As regards this clone: One end of the junction does not line up with germline, which may come from a read error. The gene calls are TRBV9 and TRBJ1-2, with D possibly matching TRBD1 (5 bases). The CDR3 runs to 15 residues. From germline, CDR1 is SGDLS and CDR2 YYNGEE. The CDR3 DNA sequence: TGTGCCAGCAGCGGGGTTTTTGACGGGGACTATGGCTACCCCTTC. This encodes CASSGVFDGDYGYPF.

V usage is TRBV6-4 and J usage is TRBJ1-1; 8 bases align to TRBD1. CDR3 length: 14 residues. J lost 3 bases, V lost 6 bases, and 6 bases had no gene match. CDR1 MRHNA and CDR2 SNTAGT come from the germline V gene. The CDR3 bases are TGTGCCAGCAGGATTTACAGGGGGGACACTGAAGCTTTCTTT. It is translated as CASRIYRGDTEAFF.

This chain joins TRBV4-1 and TRBJ1-2; D perhaps matches TRBD1 (6 bases). The CDR3 runs to 13 residues. The ends were cut back, 4 bases at V and 8 bases at J, with 14 bases in the middle. CDR1 is MGHRA, CDR2 YSYEKL, per germline. DNA of the CDR3: TGCGCCAGCAGCCCCCCAGGGGCACGCGGCTACACCTTC. Protein: CASSPPGARGYTF.

The V gene is TRBV5-5, the J gene TRBJ1-1; D unclear. The CDR3 extends over 13 amino acids. CDR1 SGHKS and CDR2 YYEKEE come from the germline V gene (reference sequence). V was clipped by 0 bases and J by 4 bases, with 7 bases between them. Here the CDR3 reads CASSLDFVTEAFF. The CDR3 nucleotides are TGTGCCAGCAGCTTGGACTTTGTCACTGAAGCTTTCTTT.

This clone was recorded a few times. This chain connects TRBV4-1 to TRBJ2-3; possibly TRBD2 for D (5 bases). From germline, CDR1 is MGHRA and CDR2 YSYEKL. CDR3 length: 13 amino acids. V shed 5 bases and J shed 4 bases, with 10 bases lying between them. Here the CDR3 reads CASSTRGSDTQYF. CDR3 sequence (DNA): TGCGCCAGCAGCACTCGGGGATCAGATACGCAGTATTTT.

The chain joins TRBV30 to TRBJ1-1; 7 bases map to TRBD1. V shed 2 bases and J 3 bases; nucleotides not matched to a gene: 3. CDR3 length equals 13 residues. Germline CDR1 GTSNPN, CDR2 SVGIG (reference sequence). The chain's CDR3 is CAWSLDRDTEAFF. In DNA form, the CDR3 reads TGTGCCTGGAGTTTAGACAGGGACACTGAAGCTTTCTTT.

This sequence joins TRBV7-9 and TRBJ1-5; TRBD1 aligns across 7 bases. This CDR3 region has 15 residues. The V gene end was trimmed by 5 bases and the J gene end by 4 bases; junction bases not matched to a gene: 8. Germline CDR1 SEHNR, CDR2 FQNEAQ (reference sequence). For the CDR3, the DNA is TGTGCCAGCAGCAGCGGACAGGTGGGGAATCAGCCCCAGCATTTT. It translates to CASSSGQVGNQPQHF.

V usage is TRBV9 and J usage is TRBJ1-5; D unresolved. Trimming took off 4 bases at V and 4 bases at J, with 9 bases between the two ends. There are 13 residues in the CDR3. Germline assignment: CDR1 SGDLS and CDR2 YYNGEE. The CDR3 reads CASSRYGNQPQHF. The CDR3 nucleotides are TGTGCCAGCAGCAGATACGGGAATCAGCCCCAGCATTTT.

This sequence joins TRBV10-2 and TRBJ2-1; a possible D gene is TRBD2 (6 bases). Germline-derived CDR1 and CDR2 are WSHSY and SAAADI. This CDR3 has 17 residues. V was pared by 3 bases and J by 0 bases, with 15 bases between. The DNA of the CDR3 is TGCGCCAGCAGTGAAGTTAGCGGAGTAACCTCCTACAATGAGCAGTTCTTC. Translated, it gives CASSEVSGVTSYNEQFF.

J is TRBJ2-7 and V is TRBV10-1; 12 bases line up with TRBD1. Germline V gene lookup returns CDR1 WNHNN and CDR2 SYGVQD (reference sequence). Losses at the gene ends were 9 bases for V and 5 bases for J; bases not matched to a gene: 11. The CDR3 covers 15 residues. The CDR3 is CASIRDRGRPNEQYF. The CDR3 DNA reads as TGCGCCAGTATCAGGGACAGGGGGCGCCCCAACGAGCAGTACTTC.

The genes are TRBV7-2 and TRBJ2-2; D is unresolved. This CDR3 is built from 15 residues. The V gene lost 3 bases and the J gene lost 0 bases, with 8 bases spanning the gap. Germline V lookup: CDR1 SGHTA, CDR2 FQGNSA. Written as DNA, the CDR3 is TGTGCCAGCAGCTTCTTTCTTTCGAACACCGGGGAGCTGTTTTTT. Amino acids: CASSFFLSNTGELFF. Full variable domain (outside the CDR3, taken from reference TRBV7-2 and TRBJ2-2): GAGVSQSPSNKVTEKGKDVELRCDPISGHTALYWYRQSLGQGLEFLIYFQGNSAPDKSGLPSDRFSAERTGGSVSTLTIQRTQQEDSAVYLCASSFFLSNTGELFFGEGSRLTVL.